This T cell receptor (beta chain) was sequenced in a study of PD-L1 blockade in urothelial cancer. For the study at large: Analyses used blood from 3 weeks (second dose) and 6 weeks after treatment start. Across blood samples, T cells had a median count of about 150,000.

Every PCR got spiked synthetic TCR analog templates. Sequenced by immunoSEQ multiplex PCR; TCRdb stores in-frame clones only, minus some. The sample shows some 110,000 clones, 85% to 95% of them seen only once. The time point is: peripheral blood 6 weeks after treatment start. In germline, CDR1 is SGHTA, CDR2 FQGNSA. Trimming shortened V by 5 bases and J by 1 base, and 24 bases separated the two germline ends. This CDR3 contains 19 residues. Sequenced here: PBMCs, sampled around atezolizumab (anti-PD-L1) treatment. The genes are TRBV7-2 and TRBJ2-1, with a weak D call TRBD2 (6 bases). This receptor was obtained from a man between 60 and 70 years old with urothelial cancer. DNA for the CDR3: TGTGCCAGCAGCAACCCTAGCCGCGGGGCCCAAAAATCCTACAATGAGCAGTTCTTC. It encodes CASSNPSRGAQKSYNEQFF.